A selection of T cell receptor beta chains follows, all from one sample in a study of cytomegalovirus exposure and HLA in healthy donors. The method was immunoSEQ multiplex PCR; TCRdb's version includes in-frame clones alone and lacks a portion of them. The repertoire holds about 190,000 clones, around 77% seen once, with 1.6% in the top ten. Sequencing was performed on PBMCs. All receptors come from a woman younger than 30 in good health and CMV-seronegative. Each CDR3 is given with its conserved first and last residue. The order of the fields is J gene, D gene, clone size, V gene, CDR3 DNA, CDR3 protein. D genes are given only for firm matches. Clone size appears in some rows only: once, few, many, or a class for an expanded clone.

TRBJ2-1,TRBD2,-,TRBV5-1,TGCGCCAGCACCCTCGGGGGACTAGCGGACAATGAGCAGTTCTTC,CASTLGGLADNEQFF
TRBJ1-2,-,-,TRBV10-2,TGCGCCAGCAGTGATTCCCCCCAAGGCTACACCTTC,CASSDSPQGYTF
TRBJ1-2,-,once,TRBV6-1,TGTGCCAGCAGTGCCTACAGCGCGGGAACCTTC,CASSAYSAGTF
TRBJ2-6,-,-,TRBV27,TGTGCCAGCAGTATTGGCCAGACTGGGGCCAACGTCCTGACTTTC,CASSIGQTGANVLTF
TRBJ1-2,TRBD1,-,TRBV27,TGTGCCAGCAGCCTAGTTGGGGGACAGGGGGGCTATGGCTACACCTTC,CASSLVGGQGGYGYTF
TRBJ2-5,-,-,TRBV9,TGTGCCAGCAGCCACTCCGCAGGGGACCAAGAGACCCAGTACTTC,CASSHSAGDQETQYF
TRBJ2-5,TRBD1,few,TRBV7-2,TGTGCCAGCAGCATACAGGGGAAAGAGACCCAGTACTTC,CASSIQGKETQYF
TRBJ1-2,-,-,TRBV7-9,TGTGCCAGCAGCTTAGCACGCGATTCTGGCTACACCTTC,CASSLARDSGYTF
TRBJ1-6,-,-,TRBV10-3,TGTGCCATCAGTCCGGGACATGAGGATTCACCCCTCCACTTT,CAISPGHEDSPLHF
TRBJ2-1,-,-,TRBV5-4,TGTGCCAGCAGTCAGAAAAGACTAGACAGCTCCTACAATGAGCAGTTCTTC,CASSQKRLDSSYNEQFF
TRBJ1-5,-,-,TRBV28,TGTGCCAGCACCGAGGTCGACAGCCAGCCCCAGCATTTT,CASTEVDSQPQHF
TRBJ1-1,-,-,TRBV6-1,TGTGCCAGCAGTGAGGTTGGGGGGAGTAGAACTGAAGCTTTCTTT,CASSEVGGSRTEAFF
TRBJ2-7,-,once,TRBV5-6,TGTGCCAGCAGCTCCGCTAATTACGAGCAGTACTTC,CASSSANYEQYF
TRBJ1-2,TRBD1,few,TRBV28,TGTGCCAGCAGTTTTTCACAGGGGCGAGGCTACACCTTC,CASSFSQGRGYTF
TRBJ2-3,-,few,TRBV28,TGTGCCAGCAACCCGGACACGAGCACAGATACGCAGTATTTT,CASNPDTSTDTQYF
TRBJ2-4,-,-,TRBV7-9,TGTTCCAGCAGCTTAGGTGGGCCCAACATCCACTTC,CSSSLGGPNIHF
TRBJ2-7,-,-,TRBV5-1,TGCGCCAGCAGCTTGTACAGGGAACAGGGAACGAGCGAGCAGTACTTC,CASSLYREQGTSEQYF
TRBJ1-3,-,-,TRBV6-5,TGTGCCAGCAGGACAAGTTCTGGAAACACCATATATTTT,CASRTSSGNTIYF
TRBJ1-4,-,-,TRBV5-1,TGCGCCAGCAAAGTGATAACTAATGATGAAAAACTGTTTTTT,CASKVITNDEKLFF
TRBJ2-2,TRBD2,once,TRBV19,TGTGCCAGTAGGCTTATAGCGGGGGGGCAGAACGGGGAGCTGTTTTTT,CASRLIAGGQNGELFF
TRBJ2-2,-,-,TRBV11-3,TGTGCCAGCAGCCCAAGAGCGGCCCGGAGCACCGGGGAGCTGTTTTTT,CASSPRAARSTGELFF
TRBJ1-2,TRBD1,-,TRBV5-4,TGTGCCAGCAGCTTGGCGGGTCGGACAGGGGGTAGTGGCTACACCTTC,CASSLAGRTGGSGYTF
TRBJ1-5,-,-,TRBV28,TGTGCCAGCAGTCCTAAACCCGGGACATACTATAGCAATCAGCCCCAGCATTTT,CASSPKPGTYYSNQPQHF
TRBJ1-2,-,-,TRBV4-1,TGCGCCAGCAGCCAAGAATTGGGGCGGGATAATTATGGCTACACCTTC,CASSQELGRDNYGYTF
TRBJ2-1,TRBD2,once,TRBV9,TGTGCCAGCAGCCCACGGACTAGCGGGAGTTTTGAGCAGTTCTTC,CASSPRTSGSFEQFF
TRBJ1-2,-,-,TRBV28,TGTGCCAGCAGTTTACTACCCGGGAGAGTTCATGGCTACACCTTC,CASSLLPGRVHGYTF
TRBJ2-5,TRBD1,-,TRBV19,TGTGCCAGTAGTAATTCAGGGGGAGAGACCCAGTACTTC,CASSNSGGETQYF
TRBJ1-2,-,-,TRBV30,TGTGCCTGGACAGTGGGGGGAAACTATGGCTACACCTTC,CAWTVGGNYGYTF
TRBJ2-7,TRBD1,-,TRBV15,TGTGCCACCAGCAGAGGATCGACAGGGATAGCCTACGAGCAGTACTTC,CATSRGSTGIAYEQYF
TRBJ1-1,TRBD1,-,TRBV6-1,TGTGCCAGCAGTGACAGGACAGGGAACACTGAAGCTTTCTTT,CASSDRTGNTEAFF
TRBJ2-3,TRBD2,-,TRBV7-9,TGTGCCAGTAATCCGGGACTAGCGGGAGTCACTAGCACAGATACGCAGTATTTT,CASNPGLAGVTSTDTQYF
TRBJ1-3,-,-,TRBV7-8,TGTGCCAGCAGCCCGAACTTCGGAAACACCATATATTTT,CASSPNFGNTIYF
TRBJ1-2,-,-,TRBV6-1,TGTGCCAGCACATCGTCCCCCGCTGAGAATGGCTACACCTTC,CASTSSPAENGYTF
TRBJ1-1,TRBD1,-,TRBV5-4,TGTGCCAGCAGCTTGACAGGGGACACTGAAGCTTTCTTT,CASSLTGDTEAFF
TRBJ2-5,-,-,TRBV7-9,TGTGCCAGCAGCGAACCTGGACTCGCCGGGACCCAGTACTTC,CASSEPGLAGTQYF
TRBJ2-3,TRBD2,-,TRBV29-1,TGCAGCGTCGACCCGCTAGCGGGGGGCACAGATACGCAGTATTTT,CSVDPLAGGTDTQYF
TRBJ2-2,-,-,TRBV6-6,TGTGCCAGCAGTTCCTTGGGGCAGGGCTACACCGGGGAGCTGTTTTTT,CASSSLGQGYTGELFF
TRBJ2-3,-,-,TRBV4-1,TGCGCCAGCAGCCCCCAACAGAGAAGCACAGATACGCAGTATTTT,CASSPQQRSTDTQYF
TRBJ2-7,-,-,TRBV29-1,TGCAGCGTTGAAGGTATCTCCTACGAGCAGTACTTC,CSVEGISYEQYF
TRBJ2-6,TRBD2,-,TRBV5-1,TGCGCCAGCAGCTTGGGACTAGCGGGGACCCTTTCTGGGGCCAACGTCCTGACTTTC,CASSLGLAGTLSGANVLTF
TRBJ1-3,-,once,TRBV2,TGTGCCAGCATCGTCGCTGACTTAAAAGCGGGAAACACCATATATTTT,CASIVADLKAGNTIYF
TRBJ2-3,-,-,TRBV5-1,TGCGCCAGCAGCTTGGGCCTAACTAGCACAGATACGCAGTATTTT,CASSLGLTSTDTQYF